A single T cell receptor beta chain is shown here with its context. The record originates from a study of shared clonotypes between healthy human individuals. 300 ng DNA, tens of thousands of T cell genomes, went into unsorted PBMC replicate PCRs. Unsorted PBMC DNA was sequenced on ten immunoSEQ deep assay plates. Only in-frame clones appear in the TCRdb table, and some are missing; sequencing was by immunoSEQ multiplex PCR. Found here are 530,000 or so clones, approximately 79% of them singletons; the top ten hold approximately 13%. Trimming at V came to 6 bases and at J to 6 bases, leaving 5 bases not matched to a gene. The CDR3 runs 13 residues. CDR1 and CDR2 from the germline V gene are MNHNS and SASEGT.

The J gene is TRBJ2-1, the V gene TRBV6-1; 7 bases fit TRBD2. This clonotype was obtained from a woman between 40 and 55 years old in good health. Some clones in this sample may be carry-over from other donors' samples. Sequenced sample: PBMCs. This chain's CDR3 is CASRGLAANEQFF. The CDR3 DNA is TGTGCCAGCAGAGGTCTAGCGGCCAATGAGCAGTTCTTC.